The sequence of this T cell receptor (beta chain) was determined in a study of human T cells and chemical hapten exposure (dated by TCRdb to the early 2020s). Notes on the research overall: For sensitization, 2% DPC in acetone was applied to a 2 cm by 2 cm area of upper inner arm skin. Weekly therapeutic DPC doses were additionally applied to the scalp of patients throughout the approximately 24-week study period. Patch testing was performed on the upper back with Finn chambers containing 0.01% DPC, and the patch tests were scored after 6 days according to International Contact Dermatitis Research Group standards. The mostly female patient cohort included alopecia areata with under or over 50% scalp involvement, alopecia totalis and alopecia universalis. The libraries were sequenced as a pool, and the TCR yield per sample differed mostly because of small variations in library volumes within the pool. In alopecia patients, the study followed how the peripheral blood TCR repertoire changed in vivo over primary and secondary sensitization to diphenylcyclopropenone (DPC), a hapten. Patient blood was sampled pre-sensitization (week 0) and at 2, 6 and about 24 weeks after DPC sensitization. Around 29 alopecia patients provided blood for TCR sequencing at one to four time points (pre-sensitization, 2, 6 and 24 weeks).

This clonotype was recorded at least ten times. Its target antigen remains unknown. Base quality data are lacking; no much larger clone is found one base away. Findings and caveats that apply to the study as a whole: Alopecia, a presumed autoimmune disease, was present in all patients, so the immune response of the patients might differ from that of healthy individuals. After repeated subsampling, the strength of the expansion versus patch-test correlation and the threshold at which it became significant changed. Patch test score correlated positively with the number of PT1 expanded TCRs, reaching significance at thresholds 8, 16 and 32 but not at 4. The number of TCRs above 1 in 1000 frequency did not change with DPC sensitization; there was no evidence of global repertoire structure alterations. Expanded TCRs formed significantly more large CDR3 similarity clusters than pre-sensitization or healthy control sets, consistent with antigen-driven responses.

In light of the paper, this sample's time point label describes: pre-sensitization, week 0. The treatment or condition label on this specimen signifies: therapeutic diphenylcyclopropenone sensitization with weekly scalp DPC. At each patch-test visit, blood was drawn before the patch test was applied. Patients were considered eligible if aged 18 to 70, diagnosed with alopecia and deemed suitable for DPC therapy, and patients were excluded if pregnant. Unfractionated whole blood was collected in Tempus Blood RNA tubes, and total RNA was extracted from that blood. The protocol used for the library was RACE. TCRdb records NextSeq 500 as the sequencer. During library preparation, unique molecular identifiers were attached to individual cDNA molecules so that TCRs could be counted in a quantitative, reproducible way. For every blood RNA sample, sequencing covered both the TCR alpha and TCR beta chains. The study's own analysis went as follows. The median number of TCRs per sample was 85,000 to 100,000, ranging from about 20,000 to 690,600. V, J and CDR3 annotation of the TCR reads was performed with the Decombinator software suite. For PS versus PT1 abundance plots, all samples were subsampled to the same number of TCRs (28,000). TCRs were defined as expanded if absent before sensitization and observed at least eight times at the 2-week time point. TCRdb itself trimmed the public reads at Q25 with fastp, ran MiXCR and retained productive beta chains. Entries that share a CDR3 protein sequence are merged under the most common genes and DNA. What appears here as the V and J calls and clone size reflects TCRdb's work, not the paper's. The sample contains approximately 370,000 distinct CDR3 sequences, around 5.5% of them found a single time. About 8.7% of the sample rests with the top ten.

The CDR3 runs 14 residues from the cysteine to the phenylalanine. This entry keeps only the CDR3 DNA: 42 bases, framed from base 1. The V end loses 0 bases and the J end loses 5 bases, and a stretch of 10 bases separates them. The germline V gene specifies LGHNA as CDR1 and YNFKEQ as CDR2. The sequence was obtained from a woman younger than 30 with alopecia areata. Some clones in this sample may be carry-over from other donors' samples. This receptor chain uses TRBV4-2 and TRBJ1-1; no D gene is confidently identified. The starting material was whole blood, obtained in connection with sensitization to the hapten diphenylcyclopropenone (DPC). The DNA sequence follows: TGTGCCAGCAGCCAAGATCTTACGGGGACTGAAGCTTTCTTT. This is translated as CASSQDLTGTEAFF.